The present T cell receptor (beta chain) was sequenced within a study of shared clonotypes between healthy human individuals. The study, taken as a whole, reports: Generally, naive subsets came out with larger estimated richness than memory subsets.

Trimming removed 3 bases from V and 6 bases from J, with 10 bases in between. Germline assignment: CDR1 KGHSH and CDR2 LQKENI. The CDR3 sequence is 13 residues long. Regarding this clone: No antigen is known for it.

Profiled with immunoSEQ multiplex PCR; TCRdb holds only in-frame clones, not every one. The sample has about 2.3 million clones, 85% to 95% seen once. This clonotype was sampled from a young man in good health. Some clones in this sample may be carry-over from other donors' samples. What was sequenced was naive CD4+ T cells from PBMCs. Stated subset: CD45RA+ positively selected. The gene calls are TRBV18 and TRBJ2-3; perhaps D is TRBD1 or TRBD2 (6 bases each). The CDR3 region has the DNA TGTGCCAGCTCACCCGGGGGCCCGGATACGCAGTATTTT. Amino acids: CASSPGGPDTQYF.